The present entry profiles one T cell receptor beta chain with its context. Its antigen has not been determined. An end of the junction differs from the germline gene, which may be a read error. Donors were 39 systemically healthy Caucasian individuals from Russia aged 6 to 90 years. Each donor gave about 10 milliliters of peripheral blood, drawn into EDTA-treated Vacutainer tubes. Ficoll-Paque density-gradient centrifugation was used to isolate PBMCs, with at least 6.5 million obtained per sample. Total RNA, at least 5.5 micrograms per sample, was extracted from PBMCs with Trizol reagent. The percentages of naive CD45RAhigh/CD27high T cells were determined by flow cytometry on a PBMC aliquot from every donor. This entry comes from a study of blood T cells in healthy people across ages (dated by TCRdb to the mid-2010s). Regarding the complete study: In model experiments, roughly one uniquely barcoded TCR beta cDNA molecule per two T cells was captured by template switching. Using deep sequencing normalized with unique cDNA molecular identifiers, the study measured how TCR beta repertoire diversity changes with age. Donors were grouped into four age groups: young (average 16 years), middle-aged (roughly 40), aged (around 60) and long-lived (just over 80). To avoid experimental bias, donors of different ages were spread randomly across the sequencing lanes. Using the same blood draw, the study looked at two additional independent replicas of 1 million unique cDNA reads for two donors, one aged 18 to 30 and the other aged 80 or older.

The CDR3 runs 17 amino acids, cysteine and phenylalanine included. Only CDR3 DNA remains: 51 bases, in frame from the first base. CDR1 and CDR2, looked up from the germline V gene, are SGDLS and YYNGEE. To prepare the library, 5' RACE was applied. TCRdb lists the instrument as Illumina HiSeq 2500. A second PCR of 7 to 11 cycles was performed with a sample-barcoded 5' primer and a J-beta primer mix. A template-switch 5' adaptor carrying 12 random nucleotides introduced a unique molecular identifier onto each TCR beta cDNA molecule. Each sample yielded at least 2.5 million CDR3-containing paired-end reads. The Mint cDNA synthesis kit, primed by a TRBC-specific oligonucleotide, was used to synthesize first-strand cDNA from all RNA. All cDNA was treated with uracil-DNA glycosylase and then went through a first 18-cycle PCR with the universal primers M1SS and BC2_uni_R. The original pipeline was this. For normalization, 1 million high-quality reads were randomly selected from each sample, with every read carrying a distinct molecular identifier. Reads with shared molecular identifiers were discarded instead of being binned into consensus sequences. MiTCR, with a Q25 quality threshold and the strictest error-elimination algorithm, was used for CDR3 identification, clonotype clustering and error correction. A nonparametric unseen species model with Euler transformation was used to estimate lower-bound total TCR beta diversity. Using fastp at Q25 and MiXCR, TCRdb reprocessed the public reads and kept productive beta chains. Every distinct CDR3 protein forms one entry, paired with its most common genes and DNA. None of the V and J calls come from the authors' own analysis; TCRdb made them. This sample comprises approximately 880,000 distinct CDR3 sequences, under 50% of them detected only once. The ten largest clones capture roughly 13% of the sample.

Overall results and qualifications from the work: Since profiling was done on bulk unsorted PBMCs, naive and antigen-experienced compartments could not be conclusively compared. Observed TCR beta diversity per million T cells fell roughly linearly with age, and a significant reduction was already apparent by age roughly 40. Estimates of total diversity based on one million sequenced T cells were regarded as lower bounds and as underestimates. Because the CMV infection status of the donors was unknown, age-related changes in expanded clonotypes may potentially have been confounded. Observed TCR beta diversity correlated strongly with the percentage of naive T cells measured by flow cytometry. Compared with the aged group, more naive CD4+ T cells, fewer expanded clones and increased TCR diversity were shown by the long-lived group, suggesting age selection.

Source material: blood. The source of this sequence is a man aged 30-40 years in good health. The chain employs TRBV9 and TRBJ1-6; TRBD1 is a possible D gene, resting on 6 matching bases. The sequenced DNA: TGTGCCAGCAGCGCGGCCCTACGGACAGCCTATAATTCACCCCCCCACTTT. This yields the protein CASSAALRTAYNSPPHF. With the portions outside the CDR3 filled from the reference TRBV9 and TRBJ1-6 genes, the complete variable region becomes DSGVTQTPKHLITATGQRVTLRCSPRSGDLSVYWYQQSLDQGLQFLIQYYNGEERAKGNILERFSAQQFPDLHSELNLSSLELGDSALYFCASSAALRTAYNSPPHFGNGTRLTVT.